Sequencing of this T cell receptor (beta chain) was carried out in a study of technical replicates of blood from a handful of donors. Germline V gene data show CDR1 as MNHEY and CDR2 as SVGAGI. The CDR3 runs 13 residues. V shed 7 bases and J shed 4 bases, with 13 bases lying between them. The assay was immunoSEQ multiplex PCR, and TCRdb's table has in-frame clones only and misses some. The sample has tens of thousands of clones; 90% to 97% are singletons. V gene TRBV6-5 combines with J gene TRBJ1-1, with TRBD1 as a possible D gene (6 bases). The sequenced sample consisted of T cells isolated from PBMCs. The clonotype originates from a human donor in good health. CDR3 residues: CASNLGRGTEAFF. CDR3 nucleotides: TGTGCCAGCAATTTAGGCAGGGGCACTGAAGCTTTCTTT.